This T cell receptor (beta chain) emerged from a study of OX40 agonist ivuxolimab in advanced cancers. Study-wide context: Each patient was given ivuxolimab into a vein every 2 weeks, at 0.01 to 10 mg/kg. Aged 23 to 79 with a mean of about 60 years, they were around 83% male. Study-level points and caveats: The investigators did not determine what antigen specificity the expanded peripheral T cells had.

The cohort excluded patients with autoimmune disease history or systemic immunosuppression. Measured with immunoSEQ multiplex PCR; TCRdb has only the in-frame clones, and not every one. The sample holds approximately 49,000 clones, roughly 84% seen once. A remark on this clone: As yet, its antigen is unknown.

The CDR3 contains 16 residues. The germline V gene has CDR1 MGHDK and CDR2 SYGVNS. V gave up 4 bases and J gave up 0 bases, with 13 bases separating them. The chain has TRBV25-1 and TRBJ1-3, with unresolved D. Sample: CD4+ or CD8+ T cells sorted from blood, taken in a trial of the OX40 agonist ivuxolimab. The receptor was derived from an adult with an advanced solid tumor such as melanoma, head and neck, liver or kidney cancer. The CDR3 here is CASSGFLDGSGNTIYF. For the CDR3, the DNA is TGTGCCAGCAGTGGCTTCCTCGATGGCTCTGGAAACACCATATATTTT.